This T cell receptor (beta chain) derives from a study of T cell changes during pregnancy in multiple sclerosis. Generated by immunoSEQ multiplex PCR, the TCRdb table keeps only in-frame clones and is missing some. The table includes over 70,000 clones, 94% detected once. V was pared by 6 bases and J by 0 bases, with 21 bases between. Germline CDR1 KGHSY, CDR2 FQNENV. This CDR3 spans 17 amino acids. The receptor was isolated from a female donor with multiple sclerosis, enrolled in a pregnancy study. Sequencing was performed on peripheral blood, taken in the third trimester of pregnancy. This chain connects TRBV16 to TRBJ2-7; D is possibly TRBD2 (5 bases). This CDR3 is CASSYSQGPSSSYEQYF. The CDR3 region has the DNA TGTGCCAGCAGTTACTCCCAAGGCCCTAGCTCCTCCTACGAGCAGTACTTC.